This TCR beta chain was sequenced in a study of yellow fever vaccine responses in identical twins. The CDR3 length is 16 residues. The ends were cut back, 1 base at V and 2 bases at J, with 16 bases in the middle. Germline V gene data show CDR1 as SGHRS and CDR2 as YFSETQ. As regards this clonotype: What it binds is unknown.

TCRdb redid the calling of the RT-PCR reads with MiXCR, one entry per CDR3 protein. The table records 15,000 or so distinct CDR3 sequences, 80% to 85% of them present only once. Study-level results: Vaccine-induced T cell responses in twins were reportedly observed to appear partly convergent, partly personalized.

The starting material was T cells from blood (PBMCs), unsorted or a sorted subset (not recorded which), obtained before or after yellow fever vaccination (not recorded which). The chain couples TRBV5-1 to TRBJ2-7; possibly TRBD1 or TRBD2 for D (6 bases each). The TCR comes from a woman aged 18-35 years who received the yellow fever vaccine. The CDR3 DNA reads TGCGCCAGCAGCTTGAAGGGGGGCTCCACGACCTACGAGCAGTACTTC. Protein sequence: CASSLKGGSTTYEQYF.